What follows describes a single T cell receptor beta chain. Antigen unknown. This sample is part of a study of early T cells in non-severe SARS-CoV-2 infection. For the study at large: Bulk RNA from unsorted whole blood was sequenced; chains were unpaired. Study-level results: VDJdb matches were skewed toward anti-spike CD8 T cell responses.

The germline V gene has CDR1 DFQATT and CDR2 SNEGSKA (reference sequence). The CDR3 length is 20 residues. The junction had 16 bases not matched to a gene; V was cut back by 3 bases and J by 0 bases. The protocol attached unique molecular identifiers to individual cDNA molecules. TCRdb re-derived calls from the 5' RACE reads in MiXCR, one entry per CDR3 protein. In the table there are about 70,000 distinct CDR3 sequences, around 13% of which are singletons. The chain combines TRBV20-1 with TRBJ2-1; TRBD2 matches at 11 bases. The receptor's source is an adult who was a healthcare worker with PCR-confirmed SARS-CoV-2 infection or an uninfected control (not recorded which). Sample: whole blood, taken at baseline. CDR3: CSARTGLAGLVGGSYNEQFF. The CDR3 DNA reads TGCAGTGCTAGGACTGGACTAGCGGGTCTCGTAGGCGGCTCCTACAATGAGCAGTTCTTC.